This TCR beta chain was sequenced for a study of T cells in Graves' hyperthyroidism and ophthalmopathy. This clonotype was found many times. TCR beta CDR3 regions were amplified from RNA transcripts. With the HTBI primer set, the TCR CDR3 went through a first round of RT-PCR. TCRdb re-called the multiplex PCR reads with MiXCR, one entry per CDR3 protein. The sample includes 450,000 to 550,000 distinct CDR3 sequences, roughly a quarter of them seen just once. Germline loops: CDR1 LNHDA, CDR2 SQIVND (reference sequence). Trimming took off 1 base at V and 5 bases at J, with 11 bases between the two ends. The CDR3 consists of 14 residues.

The sequence derives from a woman in her twenties or thirties with Graves' ophthalmopathy. What was sequenced was blood. The chain couples TRBV19 to TRBJ1-1; the D gene is possibly TRBD1 (5 bases). As DNA, the CDR3 is TGTGCCAGTAGTATAGCGCAGGGAGGGACTGAAGCTTTCTTT. Translating gives CASSIAQGGTEAFF.